Listed here are 14 T cell receptor beta chains from one sample, sequenced in a study of T cell responses to AZD1222 COVID-19 vaccine. This table comes from immunoSEQ multiplex PCR, and its TCRdb copy is limited to in-frame clones, with some not included. The sample holds fewer than 120,000 clones; roughly nine tenths are singletons and the top ten take less than 3.5%. The material sequenced was peripheral blood, taken on day 0 of AZD1222 vaccination. These receptors originate from an adult in good health.

V gene TRBV29-1 combines with J gene TRBJ1-1; D is possibly TRBD1 (6 bases). Germline V gene data show CDR1 as SQVTM and CDR2 as ANQGSEA. The CDR3 runs to 12 residues. V lost 7 bases, J lost 3 bases, and 12 bases lay in between. The CDR3 DNA sequence: TGCAGCGGCCGGGACATTTACACTGAAGCTTTCTTT. Translation gives CSGRDIYTEAFF.

V usage is TRBV28 and J usage is TRBJ1-1, with 8 bases aligning to TRBD1. The CDR3 length is 14 residues. The germline V gene has CDR1 MDHEN and CDR2 SYDVKM. The V and J ends lost 2 bases and 5 bases, in that order; junction bases with no gene match: 4. The CDR3 DNA is TGTGCCAGCAGTTTACCAGGGGGCCGTACTGAAGCTTTCTTT. Translated: CASSLPGGRTEAFF.

The genes are TRBV9 and TRBJ2-7, with TRBD2 matching over 7 bases. Germline V gene lookup returns CDR1 SGDLS and CDR2 YYNGEE. The CDR3 consists of 13 residues. With 0 bases clipped from V and 5 bases from J, the junction kept 2 bases outside the gene matches. The CDR3 nucleotides are TGTGCCAGCAGCGTAGCGGGAGGAAACGAGCAGTACTTC. Translation gives CASSVAGGNEQYF. The whole variable domain, remainder taken from reference TRBV9 and TRBJ2-7, is DSGVTQTPKHLITATGQRVTLRCSPRSGDLSVYWYQQSLDQGLQFLIQYYNGEERAKGNILERFSAQQFPDLHSELNLSSLELGDSALYFCASSVAGGNEQYFGPGTRLTVT.

The chain recombines TRBV12-5 with TRBJ1-5; a weak D match, TRBD1 (5 bases). Trimming took 8 bases from V and 6 from J, leaving 14 bases between them. This CDR3 spans 13 amino acids. The germline CDR1 and CDR2 sequences are LGHNT and FRNRAP. Here the CDR3 reads CASRWYGGQPQHF. DNA for the CDR3: TGTGCTAGTCGGTGGTACGGGGGTCAGCCCCAGCATTTT. The full variable domain, its missing parts supplied by reference TRBV12-5 and TRBJ1-5, is DARVTQTPRHKVTEMGQEVTMRCQPILGHNTVFWYRQTMMQGLELLAYFRNRAPLDDSGMPKDRFSAEMPDATLATLKIQPSEPRDSAVYFCASRWYGGQPQHFGDGTRLSIL.

In this sample, this clone turned up a few times. The V call is TRBV19, the J call TRBJ1-5; D is unclear. The V and J ends lost 7 bases and 4 bases respectively, with 8 bases between them. CDR1 is LNHDA, CDR2 SQIVND, per germline (reference sequence). The CDR3 has 12 residues. Written as DNA, the CDR3 is TGTGCCAGTATGTTGGGGAATCAGCCCCAGCATTTT. Protein: CASMLGNQPQHF.

V is TRBV3-1 (or the pseudogene TRBV3-2) and J is TRBJ1-5; D may be TRBD1 (6 bases). Trimming took 1 base from V and 2 from J, leaving 9 bases between them. The CDR3 covers 15 residues. Germline CDR1 and CDR2: LGHDT and YNNKEL (reference sequence). CDR3 sequence reads: CASSQVGGRNQPQHF. CDR3 coding DNA: TGTGCCAGCAGCCAAGTAGGGGGTCGCAATCAGCCCCAGCATTTT.

Judged by abundance, this clone is medium-sized. This rearrangement joins TRBV4-3 to TRBJ2-7; 13 bases line up with TRBD2. This CDR3 is 16 amino acids long. Germline V gives CDR1 LGHNA, CDR2 YSLEER. Trimming removed 4 bases from V and 2 bases from J; junction bases left unmatched: 5. CDR3 loop: CASSLGLAGETYEQYF. As DNA, the CDR3 is TGCGCCAGCAGCCTCGGACTAGCGGGGGAGACCTACGAGCAGTACTTC.

This chain joins TRBV15 and TRBJ2-5, with D tentatively TRBD1 or TRBD2 (6 bases each). The germline gives CDR1 LNHNV, CDR2 YYDKDF (reference sequence). CDR3 size: 17 residues. The V end was cut by 0 bases, the J end by 9 bases, with 23 bases between. The CDR3 DNA sequence: TGTGCCACCAGCAGAGAGGGGGCGGGAACCCCGGTAGGGGCCCAGTACTTC. Translating gives CATSREGAGTPVGAQYF.

V and J are TRBV10-1 and TRBJ2-2; TRBD2 might be the D (5 bases). This CDR3 has 16 amino acids. With 4 bases removed from V and 1 base from J, the gap between germline ends came to 13 bases. Germline CDR1 and CDR2: WNHNN and SYGVQD (reference sequence). This CDR3 is CASSGFGRENTGELFF. CDR3 in DNA: TGCGCCAGCAGTGGCTTCGGACGGGAGAACACCGGGGAGCTGTTTTTT.

V is TRBV28 and J is TRBJ1-2; no reliable D call. Germline CDR1 and CDR2: MDHEN and SYDVKM. V was cut by 5 bases and J by 5 bases, with 18 bases left in between. This CDR3 is 15 amino acids long. The CDR3 sequence: CASSGTGSKDYGYTF. CDR3 nucleotide sequence: TGTGCCAGCAGTGGTACGGGGTCCAAGGATTATGGCTACACCTTC.

The chain employs TRBV6-5 and TRBJ1-6; D is undetermined. V shed 7 bases and J shed 8 bases, with 12 bases lying between them. CDR3 size: 13 residues. Germline assignment: CDR1 MNHEY and CDR2 SVGAGI. The CDR3 protein is CASMAFGDSPLHF. CDR3 DNA sequence: TGTGCCAGCATGGCTTTTGGGGATTCACCCCTCCACTTT.

V is TRBV18 and J is TRBJ2-5; no definite D call. V lost 5 bases, J lost 13 bases, and 14 bases lay in between. The length of the CDR3 is 11 residues. Germline values: CDR1 KGHSH, CDR2 LQKENI. Here the CDR3 DNA reads TGTGCCAGCTCATCCGATCGGATTCCGTACTTC. The encoded protein is CASSSDRIPYF.

V and J are TRBV5-1 and TRBJ1-5; 8 nucleotides match TRBD1. Per the germline V gene, CDR1 is SGHRS and CDR2 is YFSETQ. The CDR3 consists of 14 residues. V lost 4 bases to trimming and J lost 8 bases; unmatched junction nucleotides: 8. CDR3 coding DNA: TGCGCCAGCAGCCGTACAGGGGGGGTAGAGCCCCAGCATTTT. The encoded protein is CASSRTGGVEPQHF.

The CDR3 region has the DNA TGTGCCAGCAGTGAGCAGGAATCTGGGGCCAACGTCCTGACTTTC. Residues: CASSEQESGANVLTF. The V gene is TRBV6-1, the J gene TRBJ2-6, with D hard to call. Germline CDR1 and CDR2: MNHNS and SASEGT. V lost 3 bases and J lost 1, with 7 bases in between. CDR3 size: 15 residues.